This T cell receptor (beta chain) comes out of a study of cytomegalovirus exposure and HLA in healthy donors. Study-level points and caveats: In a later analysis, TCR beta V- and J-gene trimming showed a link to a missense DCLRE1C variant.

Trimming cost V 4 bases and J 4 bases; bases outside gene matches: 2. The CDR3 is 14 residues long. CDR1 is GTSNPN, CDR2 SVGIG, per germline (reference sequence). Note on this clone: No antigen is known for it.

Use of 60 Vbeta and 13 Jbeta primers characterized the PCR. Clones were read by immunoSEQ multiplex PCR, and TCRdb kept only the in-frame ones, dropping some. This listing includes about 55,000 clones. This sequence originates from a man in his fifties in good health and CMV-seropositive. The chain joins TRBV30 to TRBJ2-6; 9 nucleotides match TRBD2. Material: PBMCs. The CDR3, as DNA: TGTGCCTGGAATAGCGGGAGAGGGGCCAACGTCCTGACTTTC. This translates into CAWNSGRGANVLTF.